The rows below give T cell receptor beta chains drawn from one sample of a study of CD8 T cells in Susac syndrome. TCRdb ran MiXCR on the immunoSEQ multiplex PCR reads and lists one entry per CDR3 protein. The table shows roughly 160,000 distinct CDR3 sequences, with about 93% occurring only once. The specimen sequenced was CD4+ T cells from PBMCs. Receptors were obtained from a human donor in good health. The CDR3 runs from the conserved cysteine through the conserved F or W. D genes are given only for firm matches. Size values are once, few and many counts, or a class for expanded clones, and some rows have none.

TRBJ2-1,.,.,TRBV12-3/TRBV12-4,TGTGCCAGCAGTGACCGACTGGGGAGCTCCTACAATGAGCAGTTCTTC,CASSDRLGSSYNEQFF
TRBJ2-2,.,.,TRBV7-2,TGTGCCAGCAGCCCAAAGCGCAGGGACACCGGGGAGCTGTTTTTT,CASSPKRRDTGELFF
TRBJ1-1,.,TRBD1,TRBV20-1,TGCAGTGCTAGAGATCCCCTACAGGGGTGGAACACTGAAGCTTTCTTT,CSARDPLQGWNTEAFF
TRBJ2-3,.,.,TRBV5-1,TGCGCCAGCAGCTTGAGCGAGGGTCAGACCACAGATACGCAGTATTTT,CASSLSEGQTTDTQYF
TRBJ1-2,.,.,TRBV3-1,TGTGCCAGCAGCCAGGGAACCGCAATCTATGGCTACACCTTC,CASSQGTAIYGYTF
TRBJ2-5,.,.,TRBV29-1,TGCAGCGTTGAGCGGTCAGCAGAAGAGACCCAGTACTTC,CSVERSAEETQYF
TRBJ1-5,.,TRBD1,TRBV7-9,TGTGCCAGCAGTCCCCTCGGGACAGAGAATCAGCCCCAGCATTTT,CASSPLGTENQPQHF
TRBJ2-2,.,.,TRBV4-3,TGCGCCAGCAGCCAACTAGGGAAGAACACCGGGGAGCTGTTTTTT,CASSQLGKNTGELFF
TRBJ1-1,.,.,TRBV29-1,TGCAGCGTTGGCACGGGGGCTTGGACCGGGGCGAACACTGAAGCTTTCTTT,CSVGTGAWTGANTEAFF
TRBJ2-1,.,TRBD2,TRBV4-2,TGTGCCAGCAGCCAAGGGACTAGCGGGGGGGCCACTGAGCAGTTCTTC,CASSQGTSGGATEQFF
TRBJ2-3,.,.,TRBV5-4,TGTGCCAGCAGCTGGGACAGCACAGATACGCAGTATTTT,CASSWDSTDTQYF
TRBJ2-3,.,TRBD2,TRBV30,TGTGCCTGGAGCCGACTAGCCTCTAGCACAGATACGCAGTATTTT,CAWSRLASSTDTQYF
TRBJ1-1,.,.,TRBV6-6,TGTGCCAGCAGTTACGCAGGGCGGCTCACTGAAGCTTTCTTT,CASSYAGRLTEAFF
TRBJ1-4,.,.,TRBV28,TGTGCCAGCAGTGGGACAAAGGAGGAAAAACTGTTTTTT,CASSGTKEEKLFF
TRBJ2-7,few,.,TRBV6-5,TGTGCCAGCAGCTTCTCCACGGGTCTGGGCTACGAGCAGTACTTC,CASSFSTGLGYEQYF
TRBJ2-7,.,.,TRBV4-2,TGTGCCAGCAGTCGTCCGGGACTGGGGCTCGAGCAGTACTTC,CASSRPGLGLEQYF
TRBJ1-4,once,.,TRBV4-3,TGCGCCAGCGGGGTCCTTGGCGAGGAACTGTTTTTT,CASGVLGEELFF
TRBJ2-3,.,TRBD1,TRBV29-1,TGCAGCGAAGACAGGGGGCTGACAGATACGCAGTATTTT,CSEDRGLTDTQYF
TRBJ2-7,.,.,TRBV23-1,TGCGCCAGCAGTCAATCGCCAGGGAAAAGCTCCTACGAGCAGTACTTC,CASSQSPGKSSYEQYF
TRBJ2-7,.,.,TRBV6-2/TRBV6-3,TGTGCCAGCAGTTACGAGCCGACCTACGAGCAGTACTTC,CASSYEPTYEQYF
TRBJ2-2,.,.,TRBV6-2/TRBV6-3,TGTGCCAGCAGAGCGGACAGCGGGGAGCTGTTTTTT,CASRADSGELFF
TRBJ2-5,.,.,TRBV20-1,TGCAGTGCTTGGGCGGTACAAGAGACCCAGTACTTC,CSAWAVQETQYF
TRBJ1-1,once,.,TRBV25-1,TGTGCCAGCACCGTGTCGGGGGTGGGGGACACTGAAGCTTTCTTT,CASTVSGVGDTEAFF
TRBJ2-5,.,TRBD1,TRBV9,TGTGCCAGCAGCGTAGCCAGGGGGCCCCAAGAGACCCAGTACTTC,CASSVARGPQETQYF
TRBJ2-7,.,.,TRBV19,TGTGCCAGTAGTCCGCGCGGGGCAGGGCGGCAAAGTGAGCAGTACTTC,CASSPRGAGRQSEQYF
TRBJ2-1,once,.,TRBV2,TGTGCCAGCAGTGAAGCGCGTGTCCGGGTGCAGTTCTTC,CASSEARVRVQFF
TRBJ2-7,.,.,TRBV15,TGTGCCACCAGCAGAGATCTAGGCAGCTCCTACGAGCAGTACTTC,CATSRDLGSSYEQYF
TRBJ2-3,.,.,TRBV7-9,TGTGCCAGCAGCTTAGCGCACGAGGTCATGGATACGCAGTATTTT,CASSLAHEVMDTQYF
TRBJ2-3,.,.,TRBV9,TGTGCCAGCAGCGTAAAAACAGGGTCAGATACGCAGTATTTT,CASSVKTGSDTQYF
TRBJ1-1,.,TRBD1,TRBV29-1,TGCAGCGTTGTAGACAGGGTCGTACGGACTGAAGCTTTCTTT,CSVVDRVVRTEAFF
TRBJ2-1,.,TRBD2,TRBV5-1,TGCGCCAGCAGCCCGACCGGGACTAGCGGTATCAATGAGCAGTTCTTC,CASSPTGTSGINEQFF
TRBJ2-7,once,TRBD1,TRBV2,TGTGCCAGCGGCTATCAGGGGGATTCCGAGCAGTACTTC,CASGYQGDSEQYF
TRBJ2-2,.,TRBD1,TRBV14,TGTGCCAGCAGCCGGAGACAGGGAACGAACACCGGGGAGCTGTTTTTT,CASSRRQGTNTGELFF
TRBJ2-1,.,TRBD1,TRBV4-2,TGTGCCAGCAGCCAAGAAGGACAGGTCTCCGGTGAGCAGTTCTTC,CASSQEGQVSGEQFF
TRBJ1-6,.,.,TRBV7-9,TGTGCCAGCAGCTTGGGACTGTTGGGTAATTCACCCCTCCACTTT,CASSLGLLGNSPLHF
TRBJ1-6,.,.,TRBV25-1,TGTGCCAGCACCGGGACGCCGGGGCCCCTCCACTTT,CASTGTPGPLHF
TRBJ1-2,.,TRBD1,TRBV5-6,TGTGCCAGCAGCCTAAGGGTAGGGGGCGAAGGCTACACCTTC,CASSLRVGGEGYTF
TRBJ1-5,.,.,TRBV30,TGTGCCTATCGTACTCAGGGAAATCAGCCCCAGCATTTT,CAYRTQGNQPQHF
TRBJ2-2,.,.,TRBV29-1,TGCAGCGCTGGGGACACCGGGGAGCTGTTTTTT,CSAGDTGELFF
TRBJ1-1,.,.,TRBV29-1,TGCAGCGTTGCCGGGGGTGCAACTGAAGCTTTCTTT,CSVAGGATEAFF
TRBJ2-3,.,.,TRBV7-2,TGTGCCAGCAGCCGTGGGACGGACAATACGCAGTATTTT,CASSRGTDNTQYF
TRBJ2-7,few,.,TRBV12-3/TRBV12-4,TGTGCCAGCAGTTTAGCGGCTGGCGAGCAGTACTTC,CASSLAAGEQYF